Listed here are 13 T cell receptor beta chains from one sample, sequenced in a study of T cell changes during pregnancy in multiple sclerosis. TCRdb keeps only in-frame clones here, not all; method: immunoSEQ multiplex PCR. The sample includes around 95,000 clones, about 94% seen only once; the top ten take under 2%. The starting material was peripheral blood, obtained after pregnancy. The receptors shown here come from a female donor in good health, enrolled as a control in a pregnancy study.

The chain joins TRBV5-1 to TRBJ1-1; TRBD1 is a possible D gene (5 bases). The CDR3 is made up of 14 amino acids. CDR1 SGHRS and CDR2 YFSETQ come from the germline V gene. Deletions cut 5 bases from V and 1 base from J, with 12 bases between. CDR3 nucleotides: TGCGCCAGCAGGGGTTCGGGGGAGAACACTGAAGCTTTCTTT. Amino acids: CASRGSGENTEAFF.

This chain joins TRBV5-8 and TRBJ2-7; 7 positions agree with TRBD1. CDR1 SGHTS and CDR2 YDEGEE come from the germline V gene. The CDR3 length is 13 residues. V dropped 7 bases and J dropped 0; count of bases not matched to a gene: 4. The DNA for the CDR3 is TGTGCCAGCGAACAGGGGTTCTCCTACGAGCAGTACTTC. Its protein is CASEQGFSYEQYF.

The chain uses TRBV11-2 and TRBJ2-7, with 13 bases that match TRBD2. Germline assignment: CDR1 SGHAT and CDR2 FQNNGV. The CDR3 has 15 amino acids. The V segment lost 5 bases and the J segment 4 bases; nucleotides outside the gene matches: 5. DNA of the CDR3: TGTGCCAGCAGCCCGACGGGACTAGCGGGGTACGAGCAGTACTTC. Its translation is CASSPTGLAGYEQYF.

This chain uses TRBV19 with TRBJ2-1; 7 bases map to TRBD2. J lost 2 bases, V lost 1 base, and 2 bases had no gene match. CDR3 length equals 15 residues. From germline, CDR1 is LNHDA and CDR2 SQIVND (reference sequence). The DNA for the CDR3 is TGTGCCAGTAGTATAGCGGGAGGACCCTACAATGAGCAGTTCTTC. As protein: CASSIAGGPYNEQFF. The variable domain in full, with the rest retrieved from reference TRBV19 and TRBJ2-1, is DGGITQSPKYLFRKEGQNVTLSCEQNLNHDAMYWYRQDPGQGLRLIYYSQIVNDFQKGDIAEGYSVSREKKESFPLTVTSAQKNPTAFYLCASSIAGGPYNEQFFGPGTRLTVL.

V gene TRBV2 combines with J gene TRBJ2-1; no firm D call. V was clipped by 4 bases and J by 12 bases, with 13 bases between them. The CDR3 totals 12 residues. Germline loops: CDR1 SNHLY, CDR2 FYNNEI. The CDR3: CASSVLNLGQFF. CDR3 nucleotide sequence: TGTGCCAGCAGTGTACTCAATCTTGGGCAGTTCTTC. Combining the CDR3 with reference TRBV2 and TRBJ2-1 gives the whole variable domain EPEVTQTPSHQVTQMGQEVILRCVPISNHLYFYWYRQILGQKVEFLVSFYNNEISEKSEIFDDQFSVERPDGSNFTLKIRSTKLEDSAMYFCASSVLNLGQFFGPGTRLTVL.

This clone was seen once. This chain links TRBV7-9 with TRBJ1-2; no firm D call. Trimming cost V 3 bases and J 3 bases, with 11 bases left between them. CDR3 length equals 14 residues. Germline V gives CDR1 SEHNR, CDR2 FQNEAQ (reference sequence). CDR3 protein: CASSFQEAYYGYTF. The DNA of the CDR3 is TGTGCCAGCAGCTTCCAGGAGGCATACTATGGCTACACCTTC.

In DNA, the CDR3 is TGTGCCAGCAGTATGGGGCAGGGGTTGAACACTGAAGCTTTCTTT. Its translation is CASSMGQGLNTEAFF. V usage is TRBV27 and J usage is TRBJ1-1, with D perhaps matching TRBD1 (6 bases). The CDR3 length is 15 residues. The V end was cut by 5 bases, the J end by 0 bases, with 13 bases between. Germline V gene data show CDR1 as MNHEY and CDR2 as SMNVEV (reference sequence).

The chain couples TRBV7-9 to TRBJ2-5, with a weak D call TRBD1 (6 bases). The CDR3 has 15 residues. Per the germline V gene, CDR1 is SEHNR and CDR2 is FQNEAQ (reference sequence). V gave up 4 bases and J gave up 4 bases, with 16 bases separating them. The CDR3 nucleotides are TGTGCCAGCAGCTCATACCCTCAGGGGAGAGAGACCCAGTACTTC. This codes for CASSSYPQGRETQYF.

CDR3 in amino acids: CASSVATIGAGGGNTIYF. The CDR3, as DNA: TGTGCCAGCAGCGTAGCTACCATCGGGGCAGGGGGAGGAAACACCATATATTTT. V is TRBV9 and J is TRBJ1-3; 7 bases align to TRBD1. The CDR3 totals 18 residues. The J segment lost 4 bases and the V segment lost 0 bases, leaving 13 bases of the junction unmatched. Germline-derived CDR1 and CDR2 are SGDLS and YYNGEE.

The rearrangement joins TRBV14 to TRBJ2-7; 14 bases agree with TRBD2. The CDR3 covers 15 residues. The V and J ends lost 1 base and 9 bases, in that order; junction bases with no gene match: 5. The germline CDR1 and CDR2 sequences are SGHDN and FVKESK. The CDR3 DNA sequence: TGTGCCAGCAGCCAAGCGACTAGCGGGAGGGGCATGCAGTACTTC. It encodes CASSQATSGRGMQYF.

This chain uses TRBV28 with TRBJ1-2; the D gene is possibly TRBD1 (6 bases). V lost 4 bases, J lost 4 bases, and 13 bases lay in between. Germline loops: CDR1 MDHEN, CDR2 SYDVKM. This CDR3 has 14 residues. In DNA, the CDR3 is TGTGCCAGCAGTTCGACGACAGGAGTCTATGGCTACACCTTC. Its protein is CASSSTTGVYGYTF.

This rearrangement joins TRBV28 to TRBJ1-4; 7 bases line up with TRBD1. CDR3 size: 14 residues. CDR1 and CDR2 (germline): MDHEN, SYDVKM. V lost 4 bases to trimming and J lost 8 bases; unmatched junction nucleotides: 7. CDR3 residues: CASSWDSLREKLFF. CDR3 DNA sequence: TGTGCCAGCAGTTGGGACAGTCTGCGGGAAAAACTGTTTTTT.

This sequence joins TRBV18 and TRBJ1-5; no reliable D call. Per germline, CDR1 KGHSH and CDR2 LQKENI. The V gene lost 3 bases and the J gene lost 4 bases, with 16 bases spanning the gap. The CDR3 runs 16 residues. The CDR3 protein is CASSPPKAAGNQPQHF. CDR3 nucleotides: TGTGCCAGCTCACCCCCAAAAGCGGCCGGGAATCAGCCCCAGCATTTT.